This T cell receptor beta chain was captured by sequencing in a study of metastatic and nonmetastatic thyroid tumors. Study background: Repertoire comparison spanned blood and tumor or nodule tissue of malignant and benign thyroid patients. Study results and limitations: It was reportedly found that TCR beta diversity was significantly higher in malignant thyroid tumors than in benign nodules, a difference seen in both blood and tumor samples.

None of the patients had undergone any treatment ahead of thyroid surgery. This CDR3 is built from 16 residues. CDR1 MDHEN and CDR2 SYDVKM come from the germline V gene. V gave up 6 bases and J gave up 0 bases, with 15 bases separating them. Sample share makes this clone medium-sized. Its cognate antigen is unknown. As handled by the study authors: It was from CDR3 differences across clinicopathological groups that a distant-metastasis classifier for papillary thyroid cancer was built. TCRdb re-clonotyped the PCR reads via MiXCR. TCRdb, rather than the study authors, made the V and J calls. The sample has 30,000 to 40,000 clones, roughly 14% seen once.

Sequences were obtained from blood. The genes are TRBV28 and TRBJ2-1, with D possibly TRBD2 on 5 matching bases. The TCR comes from a female donor with papillary thyroid cancer or a benign thyroid nodule (not recorded which). Some clones in this sample may be carry-over from other donors' samples. CDR3 coding DNA: TGTGCCAGCAGAACAGCGATAGCGAGCTCCTACAATGAGCAGTTCTTC. This codes for CASRTAIASSYNEQFF.